The entry below gives a single TCR beta chain sequence along with its context. The authors reverse transcribed 0.5 to 1 ug RNA with random hexamers. MiXCR was run by TCRdb on the immunoSEQ multiplex PCR reads, yielding one entry per CDR3 protein. The table includes 400,000 to 550,000 distinct CDR3 sequences, roughly 85% detected once. TEMRA cells were enriched by FACS, while CD8+ and CD4+ T cells were obtained through a negative isolation that was performed magnetically. Between the trimmed V and J ends, which lost 6 bases and 5 bases, there was a span of 13 bases. The CDR3 totals 13 residues. Germline-derived CDR1 and CDR2 are MNHEY and SVGAGI. The sample belongs to a study of CD8 T cells in Susac syndrome.

The sequenced material came from CD8+ T cells from PBMCs. The TCR originated in a human donor with multiple sclerosis. The V call is TRBV6-5, the J call TRBJ1-1; a weak D match, TRBD1 (6 bases). CDR3 region: CASRVGGGTEAFF. DNA for the CDR3: TGTGCCAGCAGGGTCGGAGGGGGTACTGAAGCTTTCTTT.